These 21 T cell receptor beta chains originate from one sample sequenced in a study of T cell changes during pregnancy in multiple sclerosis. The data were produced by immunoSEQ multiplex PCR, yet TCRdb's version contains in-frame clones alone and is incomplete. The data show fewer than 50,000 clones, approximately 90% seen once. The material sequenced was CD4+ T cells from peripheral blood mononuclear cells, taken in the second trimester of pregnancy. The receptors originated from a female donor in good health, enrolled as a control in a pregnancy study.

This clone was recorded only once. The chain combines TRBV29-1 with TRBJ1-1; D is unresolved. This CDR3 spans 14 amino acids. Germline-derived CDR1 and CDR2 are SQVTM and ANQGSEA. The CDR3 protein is CRASQSNARAEAFF. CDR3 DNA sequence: TGCAGGGCTTCACAGAGCAACGCCCGCGCTGAAGCTTTCTTT.

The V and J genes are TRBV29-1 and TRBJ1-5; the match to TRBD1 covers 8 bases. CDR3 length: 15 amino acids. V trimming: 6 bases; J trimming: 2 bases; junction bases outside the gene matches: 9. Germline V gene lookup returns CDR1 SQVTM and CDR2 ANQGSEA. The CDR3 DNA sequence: TGCAGCGTGGAGTTGGACAGGGCCGGCAATCAGCCCCAGCATTTT. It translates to CSVELDRAGNQPQHF.

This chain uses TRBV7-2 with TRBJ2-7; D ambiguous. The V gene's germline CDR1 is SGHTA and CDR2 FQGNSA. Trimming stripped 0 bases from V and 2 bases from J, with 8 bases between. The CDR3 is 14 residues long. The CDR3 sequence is CASSLAWATYEQYF. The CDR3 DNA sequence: TGTGCCAGCAGCTTAGCGTGGGCCACCTACGAGCAGTACTTC.

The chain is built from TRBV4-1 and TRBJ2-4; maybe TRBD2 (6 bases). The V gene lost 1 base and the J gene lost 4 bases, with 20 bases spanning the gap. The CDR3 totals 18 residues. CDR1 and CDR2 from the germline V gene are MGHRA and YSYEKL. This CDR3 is CASSQVMGAGTSKNIQYF. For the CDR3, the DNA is TGCGCCAGCAGCCAAGTTATGGGAGCCGGGACTTCAAAAAACATTCAGTACTTC.

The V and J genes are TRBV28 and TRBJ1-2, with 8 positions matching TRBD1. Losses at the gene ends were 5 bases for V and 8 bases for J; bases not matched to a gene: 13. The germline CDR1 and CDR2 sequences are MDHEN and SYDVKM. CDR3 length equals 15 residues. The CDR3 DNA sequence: TGTGCCAGCAGTCGAACCGGGACAGGATCATTAGGCTACACCTTC. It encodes CASSRTGTGSLGYTF.

The CDR3 bases are TGTGCCAGCACAGGGGACAGGGCGAATGAGCAGTTCTTC. It translates to CASTGDRANEQFF. J is TRBJ2-1 and V is TRBV2, with 9 positions matching TRBD1. Losses at the gene ends were 7 bases for V and 7 bases for J; bases not matched to a gene: 5. Germline-derived CDR1 and CDR2 are SNHLY and FYNNEI. The CDR3 extends over 13 amino acids.

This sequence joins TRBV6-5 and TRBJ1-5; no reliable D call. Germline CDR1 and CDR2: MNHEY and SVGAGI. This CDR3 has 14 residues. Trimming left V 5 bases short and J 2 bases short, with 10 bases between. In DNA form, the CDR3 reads TGTGCCAGCAGTCCGGCTGGAGGCAATCAGCCCCAGCATTTT. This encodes CASSPAGGNQPQHF.

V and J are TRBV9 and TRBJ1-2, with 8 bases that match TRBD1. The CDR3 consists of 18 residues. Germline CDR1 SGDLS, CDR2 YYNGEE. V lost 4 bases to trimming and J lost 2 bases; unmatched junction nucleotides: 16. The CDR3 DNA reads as TGTGCCAGCAGCAATGCAGGGGGCTCCCGTACCGGCAACTATGGCTACACCTTC. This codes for CASSNAGGSRTGNYGYTF.

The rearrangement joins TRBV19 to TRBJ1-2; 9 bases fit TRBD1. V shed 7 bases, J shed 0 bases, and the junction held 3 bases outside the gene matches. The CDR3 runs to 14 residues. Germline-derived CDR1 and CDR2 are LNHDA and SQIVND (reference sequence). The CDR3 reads CASTDRGTNYGYTF. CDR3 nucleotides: TGTGCCAGTACCGACAGGGGGACTAACTATGGCTACACCTTC.

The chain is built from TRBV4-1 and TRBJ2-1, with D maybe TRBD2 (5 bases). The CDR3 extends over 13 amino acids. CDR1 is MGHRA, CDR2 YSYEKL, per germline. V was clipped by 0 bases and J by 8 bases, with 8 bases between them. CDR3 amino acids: CASSQDEGYEQFF. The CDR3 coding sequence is TGCGCCAGCAGCCAAGATGAGGGCTATGAGCAGTTCTTC.

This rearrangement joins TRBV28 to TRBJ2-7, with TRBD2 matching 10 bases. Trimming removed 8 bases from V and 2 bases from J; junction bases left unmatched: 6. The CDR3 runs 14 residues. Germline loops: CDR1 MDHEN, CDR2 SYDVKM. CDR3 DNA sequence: TGTGCCAGCTACCGGACTAGCGGAACCTACGAGCAGTACTTC. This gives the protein CASYRTSGTYEQYF. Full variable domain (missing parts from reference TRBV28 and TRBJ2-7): DVKVTQSSRYLVKRTGEKVFLECVQDMDHENMFWYRQDPGLGLRLIYFSYDVKMKEKGDIPEGYSVSREKKERFSLILESASTNQTSMYLCASYRTSGTYEQYFGPGTRLTVT.

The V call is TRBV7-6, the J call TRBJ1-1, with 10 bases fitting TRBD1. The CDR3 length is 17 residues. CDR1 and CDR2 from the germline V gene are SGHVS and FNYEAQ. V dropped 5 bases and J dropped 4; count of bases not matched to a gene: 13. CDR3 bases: TGTGCCAGCAGCGTACGAGGACAGGGGGACGCGATCACTGAAGCTTTCTTT. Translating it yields CASSVRGQGDAITEAFF.

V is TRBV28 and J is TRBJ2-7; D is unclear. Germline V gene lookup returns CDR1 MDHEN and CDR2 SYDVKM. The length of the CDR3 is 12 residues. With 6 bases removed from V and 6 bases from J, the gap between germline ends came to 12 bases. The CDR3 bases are TGTGCCAGCAGCCAAAACGGTTTCGAGCAGTACTTC. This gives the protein CASSQNGFEQYF.

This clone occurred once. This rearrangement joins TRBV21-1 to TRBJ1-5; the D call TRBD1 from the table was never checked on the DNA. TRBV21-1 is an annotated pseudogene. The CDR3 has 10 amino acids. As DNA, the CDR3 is TGCGGGACAGGTCGAAAGCCCCAGCATTTT. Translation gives CGTGRKPQHF.

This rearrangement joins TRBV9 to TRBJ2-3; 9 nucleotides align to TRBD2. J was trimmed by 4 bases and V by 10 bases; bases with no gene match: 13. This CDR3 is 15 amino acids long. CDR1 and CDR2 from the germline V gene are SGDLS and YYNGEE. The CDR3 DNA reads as TGTGCCTCAAGGAGAGGCGGGGGGGTAGCAGATACGCAGTATTTT. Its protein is CASRRGGGVADTQYF.

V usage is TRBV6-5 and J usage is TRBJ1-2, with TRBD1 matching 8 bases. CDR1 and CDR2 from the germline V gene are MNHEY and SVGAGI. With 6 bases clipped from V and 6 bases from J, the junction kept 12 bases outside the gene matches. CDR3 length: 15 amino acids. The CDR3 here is CASSGPDRVADGYTF. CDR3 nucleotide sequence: TGTGCCAGCAGCGGCCCGGACAGGGTGGCCGATGGCTACACCTTC.

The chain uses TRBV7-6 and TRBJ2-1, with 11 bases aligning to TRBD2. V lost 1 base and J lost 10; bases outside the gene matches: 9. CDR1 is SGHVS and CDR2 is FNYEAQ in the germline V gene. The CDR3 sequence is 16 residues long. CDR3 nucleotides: TGTGCCAGCAGCTTAGTACCCACTAGCGGGGGTAACGAGCAGTTCTTC. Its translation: CASSLVPTSGGNEQFF. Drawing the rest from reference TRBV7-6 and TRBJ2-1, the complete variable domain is GAGVSQSPRYKVTKRGQDVALRCDPISGHVSLYWYRQALGQGPEFLTYFNYEAQQDKSGLPNDRFSAERPEGSISTLTIQRTEQRDSAMYRCASSLVPTSGGNEQFFGPGTRLTVL.

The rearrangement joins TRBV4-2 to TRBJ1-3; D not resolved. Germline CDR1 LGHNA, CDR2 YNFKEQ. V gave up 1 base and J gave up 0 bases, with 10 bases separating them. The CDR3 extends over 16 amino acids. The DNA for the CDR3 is TGTGCCAGCAGCCAAGGAGGGCCGATCTCTGGAAACACCATATATTTT. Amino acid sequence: CASSQGGPISGNTIYF.

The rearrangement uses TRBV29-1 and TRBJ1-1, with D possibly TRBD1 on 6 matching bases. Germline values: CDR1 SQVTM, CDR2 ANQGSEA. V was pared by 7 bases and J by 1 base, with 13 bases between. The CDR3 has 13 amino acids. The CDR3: CSARQDSNTEAFF. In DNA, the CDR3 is TGCAGCGCCCGACAGGATTCGAACACTGAAGCTTTCTTT.

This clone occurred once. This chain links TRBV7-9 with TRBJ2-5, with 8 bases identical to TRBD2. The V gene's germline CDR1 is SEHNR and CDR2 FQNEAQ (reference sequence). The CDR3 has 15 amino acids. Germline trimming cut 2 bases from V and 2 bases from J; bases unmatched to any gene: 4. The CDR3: CASSLTSGGQETQYF. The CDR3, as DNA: TGTGCCAGCAGCTTAACCTCGGGGGGGCAAGAGACCCAGTACTTC.

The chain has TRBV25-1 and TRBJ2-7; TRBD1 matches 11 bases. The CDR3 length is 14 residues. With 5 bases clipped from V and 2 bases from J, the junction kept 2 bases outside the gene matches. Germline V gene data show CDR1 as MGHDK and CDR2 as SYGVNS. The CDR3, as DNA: TGTGCCAGCAGTCCGGGACAGGGGGCCTACGAGCAGTACTTC. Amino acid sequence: CASSPGQGAYEQYF.